The 9 T cell receptor beta chains below come from one sample, sequenced in a study of blood T cell repertoires in COVID-19. The data were produced by immunoSEQ multiplex PCR, yet TCRdb's version contains in-frame clones alone and is incomplete. The repertoire includes some 110,000 clones, roughly 89% of them detected once, and roughly 5% sits in the top ten. The material sequenced was peripheral blood. The receptors shown here come from a human donor in a cohort sampled during active COVID-19.

The CDR3 DNA is TGTGCCAGCAGCGAGGACGGGGGGAGCACTGAAGCTTTCTTT. Its protein product is CASSEDGGSTEAFF. V gene TRBV9 combines with J gene TRBJ1-1, with D possibly matching TRBD1 (5 bases). The CDR3 length is 14 residues. Germline V gene data show CDR1 as SGDLS and CDR2 as YYNGEE. V dropped 3 bases and J dropped 4 bases, with 13 bases sitting between them.

CDR3 amino acids: CASSLGQSSNQPQHF. CDR3 nucleotide sequence: TGTGCCAGCAGCTTGGGACAATCGAGCAATCAGCCCCAGCATTTT. The J gene is TRBJ1-5, the V gene TRBV7-2, with D possibly being TRBD1 (6 bases). The V and J ends lost 3 bases and 1 base respectively, with 10 bases between them. The CDR3 spans 15 residues. Germline CDR1 is SGHTA and CDR2 is FQGNSA.

The chain is built from TRBV5-6 and TRBJ1-4, with 10 bases that match TRBD1. The germline V gene has CDR1 SGHDT and CDR2 YYEEEE. After removal of 4 bases from V and 4 bases from J, the junction contained 7 bases not matched to a gene. The CDR3 has 16 residues. Written as DNA, the CDR3 is TGTGCCAGCAGCCCGGGACAGGGGATTAGTAATGAAAAACTGTTTTTT. This encodes CASSPGQGISNEKLFF.

The CDR3 is CASSRQGTYEQYF. The CDR3 coding sequence is TGTGCCAGCAGCAGACAGGGGACTTACGAGCAGTACTTC. The rearrangement uses TRBV5-6 and TRBJ2-7; TRBD1 matches 8 bases. The CDR3 runs 13 residues. Germline V gene data show CDR1 as SGHDT and CDR2 as YYEEEE. After removal of 4 bases from V and 4 bases from J, the junction contained 4 bases not matched to a gene.

Notes on this clone: Other DNA variants within this sample encode the same CDR3. This rearrangement joins TRBV18 to TRBJ1-4; 7 nucleotides agree with TRBD1. Germline values: CDR1 KGHSH, CDR2 LQKENI. The CDR3 runs to 15 residues. The V and J ends lost 0 bases and 8 bases, in that order; junction bases with no gene match: 6. CDR3 nucleotides: TGTGCCAGCTCACCACCGAACAGGGGTGGGGAAAAACTGTTTTTT. As protein: CASSPPNRGGEKLFF.

This clone came up once. CDR3 nucleotides: TGTGCCAGCAGCCCGGGACAGGGGAACACTGAAGCTTTCTTT. Its translation: CASSPGQGNTEAFF. This chain links TRBV7-3 with TRBJ1-1, with 9 bases that match TRBD1. The V gene end was trimmed by 5 bases and the J gene end by 1 base; junction bases not matched to a gene: 2. From germline, CDR1 is SGHTA and CDR2 FQGTGA. The CDR3 is 14 amino acids.

The rearrangement links TRBV6-5 to TRBJ1-5; D not certain. Germline CDR1 is MNHEY and CDR2 is SVGAGI. V shed 2 bases and J shed 4 bases, with 9 bases lying between them. The CDR3 sequence is 14 residues long. The CDR3 DNA sequence: TGTGCCAGCAGTTACGGGAGAGGGAATCAGCCCCAGCATTTT. Translating it yields CASSYGRGNQPQHF.

V is TRBV6-1 and J is TRBJ1-5, with D unresolved. This CDR3 is built from 13 residues. The V end lost 2 bases, the J end lost 4 bases, and 6 bases lay between the germline ends. Germline CDR1 is MNHNS and CDR2 is SASEGT. The chain's CDR3 is CASSEFANQPQHF. The CDR3 nucleotides are TGTGCCAGCAGTGAATTTGCGAATCAGCCCCAGCATTTT.

A few counts support this clone. This rearrangement joins TRBV3-1 (or the pseudogene TRBV3-2) to TRBJ2-3; 10 bases map to TRBD2. The CDR3 has 16 amino acids. Per the germline V gene, CDR1 is LGHDT and CDR2 is YNNKEL (reference sequence). Germline trimming cut 1 base from V and 4 bases from J; bases unmatched to any gene: 5. CDR3 sequence: CASSQAAGGLADTQYF. CDR3 DNA: TGTGCCAGCAGCCAAGCAGCGGGGGGGCTTGCAGATACGCAGTATTTT.